This is a list of T cell receptor beta chains from one sample in a study of beta chain features in type 1 diabetes. Using immunoSEQ multiplex PCR, the repertoire was profiled, and TCRdb retains in-frame clones only, with some absent. The table has approximately 300,000 clones, 8% to 13% seen once. Sequenced sample: naive CD4+ T cells from blood. These receptors were obtained from a woman aged 25 to 39 in good health. The CDR3 runs from the conserved cysteine through the conserved F or W. D genes are given only for firm matches.

v_gene | d_gene | CDR3aa
TRBV5-4 | - | CASSLGRAEQYF
TRBV27 | - | CASSPRGGRTDTQYF
TRBV5-6 | TRBD1 | CASSLLGQSNQPQHF
TRBV15 | TRBD1 | CATSRGGLTGRMETQYF
TRBV6-5 | TRBD1 | CASTTGLPNQPQHF
TRBV5-4 | TRBD2 | CASSSSGSYEQYF
TRBV4-2 | - | CASSLGGTQIPGELFF
TRBV7-6 | TRBD2 | CASSLTSGSFPETQYF
TRBV7-9 | - | CASSPQGRAENEQFF
TRBV28 | TRBD1 | CASRAGQGGQPQHF
TRBV7-9 | - | CASSLTGVNEQFF
TRBV29-1 | TRBD1 | CSAADRGYEQFF
TRBV18 | - | CASSPLPGESYEQYF
TRBV4-2 | - | CASSQVRGAQGGYEQYF
TRBV4-3 | - | CASSQDGTPSSGANVLTF
TRBV7-9 | - | CASSPPWGRDEKLFF
TRBV6-5 | TRBD2 | CASSLGTSGTDTQYF
TRBV14 | - | CASSQLTVRLTDTQYF
TRBV4-3 | TRBD2 | CASSLLPPTSGSYNEQFF
TRBV4-2 | TRBD2 | CASSSMGGVGETQYF
TRBV4-2 | TRBD2 | CASSHPPGLAGGGEQFF
TRBV7-3 | TRBD1 | CASSLAGGGETQYF
TRBV18 | - | CASSPRQDNEKLFF
TRBV13 | - | CASSPDLSGAGSYNEQFF
TRBV7-6 | TRBD2 | CASSSRVAGAYEQYF
TRBV7-8 | - | CASSRQEHRGYTF
TRBV23-1 | TRBD1 | CASSQPPGQALYGYTF
TRBV28 | TRBD1 | CASSQQGSGDTQYF
TRBV13 | - | CASSLRGVLNTEAFF
TRBV2 | - | CASSEALRNTEAFF
TRBV7-2 | - | CASSPLSQNTEAFF
TRBV6-5 | TRBD1 | CASNGTGANEKLFF
TRBV4-2 | TRBD2 | CASSQDYGTSGYNEQFF
TRBV5-6 | - | CASSQLSGWQDTQYF
TRBV6-5 | TRBD1 | CASRTDRGRQETQYF
TRBV2 | - | CASSPGRAGWQFF
TRBV6-1 | - | CASNGGLDTQYF
TRBV9 | TRBD2 | CASSAGLAETFVQFF
TRBV28 | TRBD2 | CASSTGGAYEQYF
TRBV5-8 | - | CASSLTAYQPQHF
TRBV28 | - | CASSYSGSTDTQYF
TRBV4-2 | TRBD2 | CASREGLAGVGTGELFF
TRBV19 | - | CASSTNGANYGYTF
TRBV12-2 | - | CASRHLATGYNSYEQYF
TRBV18 | TRBD1 | CASSGTALYFQAFF